This T cell receptor beta chain was profiled in a study of CD8 T cells in ankylosing spondylitis. This CDR3 has 16 residues. Trimming removed 1 base at V and 6 bases at J, with 16 bases between. CDR1 and CDR2 (germline): MGHRA, YSYEKL. Libraries of TCR beta came from quantitative 5'-RACE with molecular barcodes. TCRdb re-derived calls from the 5' RACE reads in MiXCR, one entry per CDR3 protein. Counted here are about 420,000 distinct CDR3 sequences, about 20% occurring once; the ten biggest clones make up approximately 15%. As regards this clonotype: Antigen unknown.

Points from the study as a whole: Significant enrichment of disease-linked clones was reported in matched ankylosing spondylitis synovial fluid. What appeared characteristic of ankylosing spondylitis blood was a TCR beta motif of 7 or 8 highly homologous variants. In reactive arthritis synovial fluid and blood, some motif variants had been reported before.

The chain has TRBV4-1 and TRBJ2-4, with a tentative D call TRBD1 (5 bases). The sequence was collected from a male donor with ankylosing spondylitis. Sequenced sample: blood, either unsorted or a sorted T cell fraction (not recorded which). For the CDR3, the DNA is TGCGCCAGCAGCCAAGTTGGTTCCAGGGTAGGAAACATTCAGTACTTC. Encoded protein: CASSQVGSRVGNIQYF.